The next 7 T cell receptor beta chains were all read from a single sample in a study of Graves' ophthalmopathy and Graves' hyperthyroidism. CDR3 regions of TCR beta were amplified from RNA transcripts. After a first-round RT-PCR with HTBI primers, a second-round multiplex PCR was run. A single record per CDR3 protein comes from TCRdb applying MiXCR to the multiplex PCR reads. This table has about 740,000 distinct CDR3 sequences, 40% appearing once. The sample consisted of peripheral blood. The receptors here all came from an adult man with Graves' ophthalmopathy.

A note on this clonotype: An end of the junction differs from the germline gene, which may be a read error. The chain links TRBV10-1 to TRBJ1-2, with TRBD1 matching over 10 bases. CDR3 length: 16 residues. Germline lookup yields CDR1 WNHNN and CDR2 SYGVQD (reference sequence). The CDR3 reads CASSPGTGDTNYGYTF. CDR3 nucleotides: TGTGCCAGCTCACCAGGGACAGGGGATACTAACTATGGCTACACCTTC.

V usage is TRBV10-2 and J usage is TRBJ1-5; perhaps TRBD1 as D (5 bases). The CDR3 is 17 residues long. The germline gives CDR1 WSHSY, CDR2 SAAADI. Trimming shortened V by 0 bases and J by 2 bases, and 14 bases separated the two germline ends. The CDR3, as DNA: TGCGCCAGCAGTGAGTCTCTAGGGGCCCCAGGCAATCAGCCCCAGCATTTT. This sequence encodes CASSESLGAPGNQPQHF.

The J gene is TRBJ2-5, the V gene TRBV20-1, with D possibly being TRBD1 or TRBD2 (7 bases each). CDR1 is DFQATT, CDR2 SNEGSKA, per germline (reference sequence). This CDR3 is 14 amino acids long. V was shortened by 2 bases and J by 5 bases, with 15 bases between the two germline ends. This CDR3 reads CSARRSGGQETQYF. CDR3 coding DNA: TGCAGTGCTAGACGGTCGGGGGGACAGGAGACCCAGTACTTC.

The V gene is TRBV19, the J gene TRBJ1-4, with D possibly matching TRBD1 (6 bases). The V gene lost 5 bases and the J gene lost 8 bases, with 15 bases spanning the gap. CDR1 is LNHDA, CDR2 SQIVND, per germline (reference sequence). This CDR3 has 14 residues. The CDR3 reads CASSGGAPLEKLFF. As DNA, the CDR3 is TGTGCCAGTAGTGGGGGGGCGCCCCTGGAAAAACTGTTTTTT.

This clonotype was seen repeatedly, ten times or more. V is TRBV7-8 and J is TRBJ1-2; a possible D gene is TRBD1 (5 bases). This CDR3 region has 14 residues. The germline V and J ends were trimmed by 1 base and 8 bases, with 14 bases remaining between them. Germline V gives CDR1 SGHVS, CDR2 FQNEAQ. The CDR3 here is CASSLDSGDRGYTF. DNA for the CDR3: TGTGCCAGCAGCTTAGATTCGGGGGATCGGGGCTACACCTTC.

This clonotype has only a few counts. The V gene is TRBV12-3 or TRBV12-4, the J gene TRBJ2-7, with 9 nucleotides matching TRBD2. J lost 3 bases, V lost 4 bases, and 7 bases had no gene match. The CDR3 contains 15 residues. CDR3 in DNA: TGTGCCAGCAGTTCGCGGGGGGGCCTTGGCTACGAGCAGTACTTC. It specifies CASSSRGGLGYEQYF.

This clonotype has only one observation. The V call is TRBV7-2, the J call TRBJ1-5, with a weak D call TRBD1 (6 bases). Germline values: CDR1 SGHTA, CDR2 FQGNSA. CDR3 length: 16 amino acids. Trimming removed 2 bases at V and 0 bases at J, with 11 bases between. The CDR3 loop reads CASSLLGGYSNQPQHF. The DNA for the CDR3 is TGTGCCAGCAGCTTATTAGGGGGATATAGCAATCAGCCCCAGCATTTT.